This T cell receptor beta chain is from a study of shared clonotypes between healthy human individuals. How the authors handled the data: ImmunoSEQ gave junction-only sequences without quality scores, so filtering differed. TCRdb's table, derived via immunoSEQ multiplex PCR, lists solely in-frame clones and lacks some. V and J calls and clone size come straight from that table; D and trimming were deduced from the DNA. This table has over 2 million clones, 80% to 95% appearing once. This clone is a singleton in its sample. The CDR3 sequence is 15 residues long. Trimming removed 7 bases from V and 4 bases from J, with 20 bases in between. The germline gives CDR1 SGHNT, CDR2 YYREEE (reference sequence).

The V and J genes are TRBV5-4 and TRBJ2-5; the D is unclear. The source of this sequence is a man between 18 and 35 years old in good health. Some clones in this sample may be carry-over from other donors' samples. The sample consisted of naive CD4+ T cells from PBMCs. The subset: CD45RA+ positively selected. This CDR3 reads CASRNGVEPGETQYF. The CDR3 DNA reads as TGTGCCAGCCGAAATGGGGTTGAGCCGGGAGAGACCCAGTACTTC.